This TCR beta chain was obtained from a study of T cell changes during pregnancy in multiple sclerosis. Data came from immunoSEQ multiplex PCR; TCRdb stores just in-frame clones and leaves some out. Here the sample spans about 27,000 clones, more than 70% being singletons. Sequencing used CD8+ T cells from peripheral blood mononuclear cells, obtained in the second trimester of pregnancy. The receptor was isolated from a female donor with multiple sclerosis, enrolled in a pregnancy study.

CDR3 sequence (DNA): TGTGCCAGCAGCTTGACGGGGGGGCTCGCAGATACGCAGTATTTT. It encodes CASSLTGGLADTQYF. This chain joins TRBV7-3 and TRBJ2-3; 8 bases are shared with TRBD2. This CDR3 has 15 amino acids. J was trimmed by 4 bases and V by 3 bases; bases with no gene match: 6. Germline CDR1 reads SGHTA; CDR2 reads FQGTGA.